Listed below are T cell receptor beta chains from one sample, sequenced in a study of T-cell memory formation after mild COVID-19. Via MiXCR, TCRdb re-called the 5' RACE reads, giving one row per CDR3 protein. Of some 150,000 distinct CDR3 sequences detected, about 23% appear once; the ten largest clones hold around 24%. The sequencing sample was made of PBMCs or a T cell subset sorted from them (not recorded which). These receptors originate from an adult woman who had mild COVID-19 (a few samples of this study predate the infection). Cell type and time point are not known. CDR3s include the opening cysteine and the closing phenylalanine or tryptophan. A D gene is named only where the DNA matches it firmly. Not all rows give a size; the values are once, few, many and, for expanded clones, a class.

>-|TRBJ1-1|few|TRBV7-6
TGTGCCAGCAGCTTAGGGAAGAACACTGAAGCTTTCTTT
CASSLGKNTEAFF
>TRBD2|TRBJ2-1|-|TRBV24-1
TGTGCCGCCGGGGGGGTAACCGAGCAGTTCTTC
CAAGGVTEQFF
>-|TRBJ2-7|-|TRBV6-2/TRBV6-3
TGTGCCAGCAGTTATGGGATGGCTGAGGGTCTTGGCGAGCAGTACTTC
CASSYGMAEGLGEQYF
>TRBD1|TRBJ1-2|few|TRBV4-1
TGCGCCAGCAGCCAAGAAGGGACAGGGCCGGCCTATGGCTACACCTTC
CASSQEGTGPAYGYTF
>-|TRBJ1-2|-|TRBV12-3/TRBV12-4
TGTGCCAGCAGCCTGACAGTTAACTATGGCTACACCTTC
CASSLTVNYGYTF
>-|TRBJ2-1|-|TRBV7-9
TGTGCCAGCAACCTAGTGGGAGCCTCCTACAATGAGCAGTTCTTC
CASNLVGASYNEQFF
>-|TRBJ1-4|-|TRBV28
TGTGCCAGCACCCCGGAGACAGGACGGGGCGAAAAACTGTTTTTT
CASTPETGRGEKLFF
>TRBD1|TRBJ2-1|few|TRBV9
TGTGCCAGCAGCGTAGTCAGGGGGCGCATCGGTGAGCAGTTCTTC
CASSVVRGRIGEQFF
>TRBD1|TRBJ1-6|once|TRBV7-2
TGTGCCAGCAGCCAAGGGGCAAGGGGGCTTTCCCCTAATTCACCCCTCCACTTT
CASSQGARGLSPNSPLHF
>-|TRBJ2-5|-|TRBV29-1
TGCAGCGTCCTTGGGATACAAGAGACCCAGTACTTC
CSVLGIQETQYF
>-|TRBJ1-1|medium-sized|TRBV15
TGTGCCACCAGCAGAGAATCGGGGCTTAACACTGAAGCTTTCTTT
CATSRESGLNTEAFF
>-|TRBJ2-5|-|TRBV2
TGTGCCAGCAGTGAGACCGGACTACAGCCCGAGACCCAGTACTTC
CASSETGLQPETQYF
>-|TRBJ1-4|once|TRBV24-1
TGTGCCACCGGTTACGATGAAAAACTGTTTTTT
CATGYDEKLFF
>TRBD1|TRBJ2-7|-|TRBV20-1
TGCAGTGCTAGAGACTCGGACAGGGCCTCCTACGAGCAGTACTTC
CSARDSDRASYEQYF
>-|TRBJ2-7|-|TRBV4-3
TGCGCCAGCAGCTATACAGCGGGACACGCCTACGAGCAGTACTTC
CASSYTAGHAYEQYF
>-|TRBJ1-1|-|TRBV7-9
TGTGCCAGCAGCTTAGCCCAGGGTGGGAACACTGAAGCTTTCTTT
CASSLAQGGNTEAFF
>-|TRBJ2-3|few|TRBV11-2
TGTGCCAGCAGTTCGTGGGGGCGGGACACAGATACGCAGTATTTT
CASSSWGRDTDTQYF
>-|TRBJ1-1|-|TRBV12-3/TRBV12-4
TGTGCCACTAGTATGAACACTGAAGCTTTCTTT
CATSMNTEAFF
>-|TRBJ1-1|-|TRBV9
TGTGCCAGCAGCGTAAACGAGGGAATGAACACTGAAGCTTTCTTT
CASSVNEGMNTEAFF
>-|TRBJ2-7|few|TRBV6-6
TGTGCCAGCAGCCGGGACGTGACCTACGAGCAGTACTTC
CASSRDVTYEQYF
>-|TRBJ2-7|-|TRBV12-3/TRBV12-4
TGTGCCAGCAGTTTCGGGGAGGAGGCCCACGAGCAGTACTTC
CASSFGEEAHEQYF
>-|TRBJ1-1|few|TRBV24-1
TGTGCCACCAGTGAACCCCTAGGCAGTAACACTGAAGCTTTCTTT
CATSEPLGSNTEAFF
>TRBD2|TRBJ2-3|-|TRBV9
TGTGCCAGCAGCACACCGTCAGCGGGGGGCTCAGATACGCAGTATTTT
CASSTPSAGGSDTQYF
>-|TRBJ1-2|few|TRBV7-9
TGTGCCAGCAGCCCCATCAGAACTTATGGCTACACCTTC
CASSPIRTYGYTF
>-|TRBJ2-2|-|TRBV6-2/TRBV6-3
TGTGCCAGCGTAGTGTCTCCCGGGGAGCTGTTTTTT
CASVVSPGELFF
>-|TRBJ2-7|few|TRBV20-1
TGCAGTGGCAACAGGGACTCCTACGAGCAGTACTTC
CSGNRDSYEQYF
>-|TRBJ1-2|-|TRBV24-1
TGTGCCACCTTTCGCGGAGACTATGGCTACACCTTC
CATFRGDYGYTF
>TRBD2|TRBJ2-5|few|TRBV7-2
TGTGCCAGCAGCTTTGGGACTAGCGGTCCGCAAGAGACCCAGTACTTC
CASSFGTSGPQETQYF
>TRBD2|TRBJ2-3|few|TRBV7-9
TGTGCCAGCAGCTTAGAGGTAGCGGGAGCAGATACGCAGTATTTT
CASSLEVAGADTQYF
>-|TRBJ2-1|-|TRBV20-1
TGCAGTGCTCCGAACTTTGGATACAATGAGCAGTTCTTC
CSAPNFGYNEQFF
>TRBD2|TRBJ2-7|few|TRBV12-3/TRBV12-4
TGTGCCAGTCGGACTAGCGGAATAACCTACGAGCAGTACTTC
CASRTSGITYEQYF
>TRBD1|TRBJ2-7|-|TRBV19
TGTGCCAGTGGGACAGGGGATATGGGAAACTACGAGCAGTACTTC
CASGTGDMGNYEQYF
>TRBD1|TRBJ1-1|few|TRBV29-1
TGCAGCGTCGGGACAGTGAACACTGAAGCTTTCTTT
CSVGTVNTEAFF
>TRBD1|TRBJ2-3|few|TRBV7-7
TGTGCCAGCAGCCGGACAGGGGACCCCACAGATACGCAGTATTTT
CASSRTGDPTDTQYF
>-|TRBJ2-7|few|TRBV12-3/TRBV12-4
TGTGCCAGCAGTTTGGTAGGGACCGACTACGAGCAGTACTTC
CASSLVGTDYEQYF
>-|TRBJ2-7|few|TRBV7-9
TGTGCCAGCAGCGGCTACTCCTACGAGCAGTACTTC
CASSGYSYEQYF
>-|TRBJ2-5|-|TRBV12-5
TGTGCTAGTGGGATGGGAATTTCGGAAGAGACCCAGTACTTC
CASGMGISEETQYF
>-|TRBJ2-7|-|TRBV5-6
TGTGCCAGCAGCTTAGGACAGTTCTCCTACGAGCAGTACTTC
CASSLGQFSYEQYF
>TRBD2|TRBJ2-7|-|TRBV29-1
TGCAGCGTTGAAATGACAGCGGGAGGGACATACGAGCAGTACTTC
CSVEMTAGGTYEQYF
>-|TRBJ1-1|-|TRBV15
TGTGCCACCAGCCGAGATATGAACACTGAAGCTTTCTTT
CATSRDMNTEAFF
>-|TRBJ2-1|few|TRBV7-9
TGTGCCAGCAGCTCGAATACTAAAGCGCCCTACAATGAGCAGTTCTTC
CASSSNTKAPYNEQFF
>TRBD2|TRBJ2-1|-|TRBV7-2
TGTGCCAGCAGATCAACTAGCGGACCGAGCTCCTACAATGAGCAGTTCTTC
CASRSTSGPSSYNEQFF
>-|TRBJ1-2|few|TRBV5-1
TGCGCCAGCAGCCTAGGCCGCCAGGAGGGGATCTATGGCTACACCTTC
CASSLGRQEGIYGYTF
>-|TRBJ2-3|-|TRBV18
TGTGCCAGCTCACCACCGGGCACAGATACGCAGTATTTT
CASSPPGTDTQYF
>-|TRBJ1-2|-|TRBV27
TGTGCCAGCAGTTTATCGCCGGGGGGCATGGGCTACACCTTC
CASSLSPGGMGYTF
>TRBD1|TRBJ2-5|-|TRBV5-1
TGCGCCAGCAGCTTGGGGACAGGGAGCGTGTATGGAGAGACCCAGTACTTC
CASSLGTGSVYGETQYF
>TRBD1|TRBJ2-7|-|TRBV7-9
TGTGCCAGCAGCTCTGGACAGGGGGGGGAGCAGTACTTC
CASSSGQGGEQYF
>-|TRBJ2-5|-|TRBV5-1
TGCGCCAGCAGCCACGAACAGGTTCAGGAGACCCAGTACTTC
CASSHEQVQETQYF
>-|TRBJ1-6|-|TRBV7-3
TGTGCCAGCAGCTCCGGACAGTCCTATAATTCACCCCTCCACTTT
CASSSGQSYNSPLHF
>TRBD1|TRBJ2-7|few|TRBV9
TGTGCCAGCAGCTCTAAACCACCGGGACAGCCCTCCTACGAGCAGTACTTC
CASSSKPPGQPSYEQYF
>-|TRBJ2-5|-|TRBV20-1
TGCAGTGCTAGAGATCCGGCCAGGCCTCAAGAGACCCAGTACTTC
CSARDPARPQETQYF